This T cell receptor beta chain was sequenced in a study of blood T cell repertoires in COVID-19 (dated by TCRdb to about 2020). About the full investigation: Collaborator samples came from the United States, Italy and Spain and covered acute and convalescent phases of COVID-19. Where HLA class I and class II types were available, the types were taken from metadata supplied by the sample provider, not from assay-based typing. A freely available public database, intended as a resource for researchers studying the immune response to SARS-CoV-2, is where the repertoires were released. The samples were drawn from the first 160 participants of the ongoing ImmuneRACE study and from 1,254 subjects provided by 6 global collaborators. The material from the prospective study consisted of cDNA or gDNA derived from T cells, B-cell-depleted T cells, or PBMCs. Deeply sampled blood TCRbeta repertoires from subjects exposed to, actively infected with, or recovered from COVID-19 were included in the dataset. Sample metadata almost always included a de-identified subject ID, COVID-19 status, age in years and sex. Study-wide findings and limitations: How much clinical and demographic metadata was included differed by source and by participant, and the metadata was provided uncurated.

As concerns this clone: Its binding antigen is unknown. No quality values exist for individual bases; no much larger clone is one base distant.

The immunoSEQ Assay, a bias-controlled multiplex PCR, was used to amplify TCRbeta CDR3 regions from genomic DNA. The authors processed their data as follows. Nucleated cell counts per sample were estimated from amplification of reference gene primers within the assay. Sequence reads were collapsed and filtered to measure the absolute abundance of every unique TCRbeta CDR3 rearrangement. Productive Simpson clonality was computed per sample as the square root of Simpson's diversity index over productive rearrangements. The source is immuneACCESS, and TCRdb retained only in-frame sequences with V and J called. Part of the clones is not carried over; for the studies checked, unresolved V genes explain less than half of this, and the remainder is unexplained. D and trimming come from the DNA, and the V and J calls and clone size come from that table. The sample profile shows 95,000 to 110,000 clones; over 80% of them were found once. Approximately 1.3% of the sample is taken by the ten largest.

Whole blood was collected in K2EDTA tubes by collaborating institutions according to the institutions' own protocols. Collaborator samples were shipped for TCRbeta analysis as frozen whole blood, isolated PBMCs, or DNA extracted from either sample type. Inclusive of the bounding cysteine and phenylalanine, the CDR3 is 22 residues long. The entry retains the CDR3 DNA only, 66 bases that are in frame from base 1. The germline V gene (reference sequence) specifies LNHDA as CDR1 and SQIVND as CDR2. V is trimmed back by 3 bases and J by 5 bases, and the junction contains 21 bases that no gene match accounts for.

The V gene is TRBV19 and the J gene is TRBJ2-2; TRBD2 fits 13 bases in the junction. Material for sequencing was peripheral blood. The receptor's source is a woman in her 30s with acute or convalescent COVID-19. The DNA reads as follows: TGTGCCAGTAGTATTCGGTTTCCTCGGACTAGCGGGGGCCTGCGACGTACCGGGGAGCTGTTTTTT. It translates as CASSIRFPRTSGGLRRTGELFF.